These T cell receptor beta chains were read from a single sample in a study of spatial heterogeneity in lung cancer. TCRdb reanalysed the 5' RACE reads using MiXCR and keeps one entry per CDR3 protein. The sample shows more than 1,500 distinct CDR3 sequences, around 17% of them seen only once. The sequencing here drew on PBMCs, taken at surgery. These receptors came from a male donor with early-stage non-small cell lung cancer. Both conserved end residues are part of each CDR3. Fields, in order: clone size, J gene, D gene, V gene, CDR3 protein, CDR3 DNA. D genes are given only for firm matches. For some rows the clone size is stated as once, few or many, or as a class when expanded; others skip it.

clone size: .
J gene: TRBJ1-1
D gene: .
V gene: TRBV20-1
CDR3 protein: CSARDPTGPMTEAFF
CDR3 DNA: TGCAGTGCTAGAGATCCCACAGGACCTATGACTGAAGCTTTCTTT

clone size: many
J gene: TRBJ2-7
D gene: .
V gene: TRBV28
CDR3 protein: CASSLNYEQYF
CDR3 DNA: TGTGCCAGCAGTTTGAACTACGAGCAGTACTTC

clone size: .
J gene: TRBJ1-2
D gene: TRBD1
V gene: TRBV29-1
CDR3 protein: CSVETGAYGYTF
CDR3 DNA: TGCAGCGTTGAAACAGGGGCTTATGGCTACACCTTC

clone size: .
J gene: TRBJ1-1
D gene: .
V gene: TRBV6-5
CDR3 protein: CASTLAGGQTEAFF
CDR3 DNA: TGTGCCAGCACCCTCGCGGGGGGGCAGACTGAAGCTTTCTTT

clone size: medium-sized
J gene: TRBJ2-7
D gene: TRBD2
V gene: TRBV29-1
CDR3 protein: CSVFGTSGLKEQYF
CDR3 DNA: TGCAGCGTCTTTGGGACTAGCGGTTTAAAAGAGCAGTACTTC

clone size: few
J gene: TRBJ2-3
D gene: TRBD2
V gene: TRBV20-1
CDR3 protein: CSATLSGYTDTQYF
CDR3 DNA: TGCAGTGCTACTCTTAGCGGGTACACAGATACGCAGTATTTT

clone size: many
J gene: TRBJ1-6
D gene: .
V gene: TRBV29-1
CDR3 protein: CSVMDADNSPLHF
CDR3 DNA: TGCAGCGTTATGGACGCAGATAATTCACCCCTCCACTTT

clone size: large
J gene: TRBJ2-7
D gene: TRBD1
V gene: TRBV28
CDR3 protein: CASNSGQGRSREQYF
CDR3 DNA: TGTGCCAGCAACTCCGGACAGGGGAGGTCGAGGGAGCAGTACTTC

clone size: medium-sized
J gene: TRBJ2-5
D gene: TRBD1
V gene: TRBV20-1
CDR3 protein: CSAADRGVRETQYF
CDR3 DNA: TGCAGTGCTGCCGACAGGGGAGTGAGAGAGACCCAGTACTTC

clone size: medium-sized
J gene: TRBJ1-2
D gene: .
V gene: TRBV19
CDR3 protein: CASSTGTAIYGYTF
CDR3 DNA: TGTGCCAGTAGCACCGGGACGGCCATCTATGGCTACACCTTC

clone size: .
J gene: TRBJ2-5
D gene: .
V gene: TRBV6-5
CDR3 protein: CAGRNRVETQNF
CDR3 DNA: TGTGCCGGCAGAAACAGGGTGGAGACCCAGAACTTC

clone size: medium-sized
J gene: TRBJ2-7
D gene: .
V gene: TRBV2
CDR3 protein: CATTGALYEQYF
CDR3 DNA: TGTGCCACCACCGGGGCGCTCTACGAGCAGTACTTC

clone size: many
J gene: TRBJ2-3
D gene: .
V gene: TRBV5-4
CDR3 protein: CASSLGGDTQYF
CDR3 DNA: TGTGCCAGCAGCTTGGGAGGAGATACGCAGTATTTT

clone size: many
J gene: TRBJ2-3
D gene: .
V gene: TRBV7-8
CDR3 protein: CASSDWGGSTDTQYF
CDR3 DNA: TGTGCCAGCAGCGACTGGGGTGGTAGCACAGATACGCAGTATTTT

clone size: medium-sized
J gene: TRBJ2-1
D gene: .
V gene: TRBV6-1
CDR3 protein: CASSEAWQYNEQFF
CDR3 DNA: TGTGCCAGCAGTGAAGCTTGGCAATACAATGAGCAGTTCTTC

clone size: medium-sized
J gene: TRBJ2-7
D gene: TRBD1
V gene: TRBV7-2
CDR3 protein: CASRTGSSYEQYF
CDR3 DNA: TGTGCCTCACGGACAGGGAGCTCCTACGAGCAGTACTTC

clone size: few
J gene: TRBJ2-5
D gene: .
V gene: TRBV7-9
CDR3 protein: CASSPFVGEETQYF
CDR3 DNA: TGTGCCAGCAGCCCCTTTGTGGGGGAAGAGACCCAGTACTTC

clone size: .
J gene: TRBJ2-2
D gene: .
V gene: TRBV2
CDR3 protein: CARRGQGTGELFF
CDR3 DNA: TGTGCCCGCCGCGGTCAGGGCACCGGGGAGCTGTTTTTT

clone size: medium-sized
J gene: TRBJ2-1
D gene: TRBD1
V gene: TRBV11-2
CDR3 protein: CASSQGTGLGSLNEQFF
CDR3 DNA: TGTGCCAGCAGCCAAGGGACAGGGTTAGGTAGTTTGAATGAGCAGTTCTTC

clone size: medium-sized
J gene: TRBJ2-7
D gene: TRBD2
V gene: TRBV6-2/TRBV6-3
CDR3 protein: CASKIAGASYEQYF
CDR3 DNA: TGTGCCAGCAAGATAGCGGGGGCAAGCTACGAGCAGTACTTC

clone size: hyperexpanded
J gene: TRBJ2-3
D gene: TRBD1
V gene: TRBV13
CDR3 protein: CASSLGTGEGTDTQYF
CDR3 DNA: TGTGCCAGCAGCTTGGGGACAGGGGAAGGCACAGATACGCAGTATTTT

clone size: .
J gene: TRBJ2-3
D gene: .
V gene: TRBV5-5
CDR3 protein: CASSSPSTDTQYF
CDR3 DNA: TGTGCCAGCAGCTCTCCCAGCACAGATACGCAGTATTTT